This T cell receptor (beta chain) appears in the sequencing data of a study of cytomegalovirus exposure and HLA in healthy donors. The protocol was immunoSEQ multiplex PCR, while the TCRdb copy is restricted to in-frame clones and leaves out a portion. Altogether around 190,000 clones are present, about 81% being singletons, with the ten largest covering 1% to 1.5%. The sequencing input was PBMCs. This TCR was recovered from a young woman in good health and CMV-seronegative.

The chain's CDR3 is CASSDSGELTDTQYF. CDR3 in DNA: TGTGCCAGCAGTGATAGCGGGGAGCTCACAGATACGCAGTATTTT. The rearrangement uses TRBV6-6 and TRBJ2-3; 8 bases fit TRBD2. Trimming at V came to 5 bases and at J to 2 bases, leaving 6 bases not matched to a gene. Germline CDR1 reads MNHNY; CDR2 reads SVGAGI (reference sequence). This CDR3 comprises 15 residues.